Listed below are T cell receptor beta chains from one sample, sequenced in a study of T cells after yellow fever vaccination. TCRdb re-derived calls from the 5' RACE reads in MiXCR, one entry per CDR3 protein. The sample contains some 260,000 distinct CDR3 sequences, around 5.3% of which appear only once. The sample here was CD4+ T cells sorted from PBMCs, taken on the day of the yellow fever booster vaccination. These receptors came from a man between 18 and 35 years old who received the YFV17D yellow fever vaccine. Both conserved end residues are part of each CDR3. D genes are given only for firm matches. Each size is once, few, many or a size class.

V gene	J gene	clone size	D gene	CDR3 DNA	CDR3 protein
TRBV9	TRBJ2-2	few	TRBD2	TGTGCCAGCAGGGACTCGACTAGCGGGGGGACGAACACCGGGGAGCTGTTTTTT	CASRDSTSGGTNTGELFF
TRBV18	TRBJ2-5	many	.	TGTGCCAGCTCACCTCTATTCCAAGAGACCCAGTACTTC	CASSPLFQETQYF
TRBV20-1	TRBJ1-6	many	.	TGCAGTGCTAGAGACAGGGTAATTGGTAATTCACCCCTCCACTTT	CSARDRVIGNSPLHF
TRBV4-3	TRBJ2-5	many	.	TGCGCCAGCAGCCCAGGGACCGAACCCCGAGAGACCCAGTACTTC	CASSPGTEPRETQYF
TRBV6-1	TRBJ1-1	few	.	TGTGCCAGCAGGGGGGGCGCAGGGCCGACTGAAGCTTTCTTT	CASRGGAGPTEAFF
TRBV6-5	TRBJ2-1	few	.	TGTGCCAGCAGTTCATGGGGGTTAGACAATGAGCAGTTCTTC	CASSSWGLDNEQFF
TRBV20-1	TRBJ2-3	few	TRBD2	TGCAGTGCTAGAGATCCGGGGGGGGAGAGCACAGATACGCAGTATTTT	CSARDPGGESTDTQYF
TRBV25-1	TRBJ1-1	many	.	TGTGCCAGCAGTAAGTCATGGAGGGGGGAAGCTTTCTTT	CASSKSWRGEAFF
TRBV7-9	TRBJ2-1	many	.	TGTGCCAGCAGCTTAATGGTCTACAATGAGCAGTTCTTC	CASSLMVYNEQFF
TRBV7-3	TRBJ2-3	few	TRBD2	TGTGCCAGCAGCCTGGGGCCCCATAGCGGGGGGGGAGATACGCAGTATTTT	CASSLGPHSGGGDTQYF